One TCR beta chain is described in this entry. Its antigen is undetermined. In the authors' methods: After removing out-of-frame reads, millions of distinct TCRbeta sequences remained. Assay used: immunoSEQ multiplex PCR; TCRdb lists only in-frame clones, some missing. Clonal size and the V and J genes are those of that table, whereas D and trimming came from the DNA. The table has tens of thousands of clones, 60% to 80% seen once. This entry belongs to a study of memory CD4+ T cells and cytomegalovirus serostatus. In the study overall: This sample comes from healthy Belgian adults, under 10 CMV seropositive, 24 seronegative. Findings and limits, study-wide: CD4+ memory repertoires contained about two fifths of the roughly 160 reported CMV TCRbeta sequences. A US-trained random forest predicted CMV serostatus with median AUC around 0.93.

V gave up 4 bases and J gave up 2 bases; unmatched junction bases: 2. The CDR3 sequence is 15 residues long. The germline CDR1 and CDR2 sequences are LGHNA and YNFKEQ. The sort gate was single viable CD3+CD4+CD8-CD45RO+ cells for memory CD4+ T cells. The chain uses TRBV4-2 and TRBJ2-6; TRBD2 matches at 7 bases. The specimen was memory CD4+ T cells from blood. This clonotype was sampled from an adult in good health and CMV-seropositive. The CDR3 protein is CASSRGGTGANVLTF. The CDR3 coding sequence is TGTGCCAGCAGCCGCGGGGGAACTGGGGCCAACGTCCTGACTTTC.